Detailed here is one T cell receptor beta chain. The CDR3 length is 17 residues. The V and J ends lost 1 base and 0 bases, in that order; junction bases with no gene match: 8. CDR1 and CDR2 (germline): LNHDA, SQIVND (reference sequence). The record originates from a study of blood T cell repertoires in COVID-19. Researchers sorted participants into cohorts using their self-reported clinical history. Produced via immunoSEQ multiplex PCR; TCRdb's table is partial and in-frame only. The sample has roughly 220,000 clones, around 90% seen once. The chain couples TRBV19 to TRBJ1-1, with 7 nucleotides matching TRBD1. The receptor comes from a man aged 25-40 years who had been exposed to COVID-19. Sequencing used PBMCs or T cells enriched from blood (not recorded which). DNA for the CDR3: TGTGCCAGTAGTATAGGGCCAGGGGGGCTCATGAACACTGAAGCTTTCTTT. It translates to CASSIGPGGLMNTEAFF.